The 18 T cell receptor beta chains listed next were all sequenced from one sample in a study of Graves' ophthalmopathy and Graves' hyperthyroidism (dated by TCRdb to the late 2010s). Sequencing was performed on an Illumina HiSeq 2000. TCR beta CDR3 regions were amplified from RNA transcripts for repertoire sequencing. A first-round RT-PCR used HTBI primers with the Qiagen OneStep RT-PCR kit, followed by a second-round multiplex PCR, size selection and purification. The raw public data were reprocessed by TCRdb itself: fastp quality trimming at Q25, MiXCR clonotype calling, in-frame beta chains only. Rows merge per CDR3 protein into single entries with the most common DNA and genes. Across this sample there are 600,000 to 700,000 distinct CDR3 sequences, with over 40% seen only once. The leading ten clones occupy 3% to 4% of the sample. Material: peripheral blood. The source of these receptors is an adult man with Graves' ophthalmopathy.

The rearrangement joins TRBV7-9 to TRBJ2-7; 7 nucleotides align to TRBD1. The CDR3 contains 13 residues. After removal of 7 bases from V and 2 bases from J, the junction contained 5 bases not matched to a gene. Germline lookup yields CDR1 SEHNR and CDR2 FQNEAQ (reference sequence). CDR3 sequence reads: CASKTGQTYEQYF. The CDR3 nucleotides are TGTGCCAGCAAAACGGGACAGACCTACGAGCAGTACTTC.

This chain's CDR3 is CARAEASGGLEQYF. DNA for the CDR3: TGTGCTAGAGCAGAGGCTAGCGGGGGGCTCGAGCAGTACTTC. V is TRBV7-2 and J is TRBJ2-7; 11 nucleotides agree with TRBD2. The germline CDR1 and CDR2 sequences are SGHTA and FQGNSA. The CDR3 has 14 residues.

This clonotype was recorded once. The chain employs TRBV7-3 and TRBJ2-7; 14 bases map to TRBD2. The end of the DNA is better explained by TRBJ2-1, so the J call may be wrong. Germline V gene data show CDR1 as SGHTA and CDR2 as FQGTGA. The CDR3 has 16 residues. The CDR3 sequence is CASSFSTSGRANEQFF. The CDR3 DNA follows: TGTGCCAGCAGCTTTTCGACTAGCGGGAGGGCCAATGAGCAGTTCTTC.

This chain joins TRBV10-3 and TRBJ2-7; TRBD1 matches 8 bases. Germline lookup yields CDR1 ENHRY and CDR2 SYGVKD. The CDR3 totals 13 residues. The trim removed 10 bases at V and 7 bases at J, leaving 12 bases unmatched. In nucleotides, the CDR3 is TGTGCCAGCACCCGGACAGGGTTGGGTGAGCAGTACTTC. Translating gives CASTRTGLGEQYF.

The table lists this clonotype with a count of one. J is TRBJ1-2 and V is TRBV5-1; 7 nucleotides match TRBD1. J was trimmed by 10 bases and V by 4 bases; bases with no gene match: 10. CDR1 and CDR2 (germline): SGHRS, YFSETQ. The length of the CDR3 is 13 residues. For the CDR3, the DNA is TGCGCCAGCAGCCTTTTGGACAGGACTGCCTACACCTTC. Encoded protein: CASSLLDRTAYTF.

The V call is TRBV29-1, the J call TRBJ2-5; TRBD1 matches at 7 bases. Germline V gene sequence: CDR1 SQVTM, CDR2 ANQGSEA. The length of the CDR3 is 12 residues. V shed 8 bases and J 6 bases; nucleotides not matched to a gene: 9. For the CDR3, the DNA is TGCAGCAGCCTACCGGGACAGAAGACCCAGTACTTC. This sequence encodes CSSLPGQKTQYF.

This clonotype came up many times. V usage is TRBV7-9 and J usage is TRBJ1-2; perhaps TRBD1 as D (5 bases). In germline, CDR1 is SEHNR, CDR2 FQNEAQ (reference sequence). Trimming left V 5 bases short and J 8 bases short, with 12 bases between. The CDR3 covers 12 residues. CDR3 coding DNA: TGTGCCAGCAGCCTTTCCAGGGTCGGCTACACCTTC. It codes for CASSLSRVGYTF.

This chain uses TRBV2 with TRBJ2-7, with 7 bases matching TRBD2. Germline loops: CDR1 SNHLY, CDR2 FYNNEI. This CDR3 region has 17 residues. V trimming: 7 bases; J trimming: 0 bases; junction bases outside the gene matches: 15. The CDR3 DNA reads as TGTGCCAGCACCGTATCCGGGACTACCTTAAGCTCCTACGAGCAGTACTTC. Translated, it gives CASTVSGTTLSSYEQYF.

The chain couples TRBV29-1 to TRBJ2-7; unclear D gene. The ends were cut back, 7 bases at V and 5 bases at J, with 12 bases in the middle. This CDR3 is 11 amino acids long. The germline CDR1 and CDR2 sequences are SQVTM and ANQGSEA. Here the CDR3 reads CSDHPRDEQYF. The CDR3 DNA reads TGCAGCGATCACCCCCGGGACGAGCAGTACTTC.

The V call is TRBV24-1, the J call TRBJ2-7; the D call may be TRBD1 or TRBD2 (5 bases each). V was trimmed by 11 bases and J by 0 bases, leaving 22 bases between them. CDR3 length: 16 amino acids. CDR1 KGHDR and CDR2 SFDVKD come from the germline V gene. The DNA of the CDR3 is TGTGCCAGCTCACCGACCCGGGACGGAAACTCCTACGAGCAGTACTTC. It specifies CASSPTRDGNSYEQYF.

This clonotype was seen at least ten times. Written as DNA, the CDR3 is TGTGCCAGCGAGAACGCAAACTATGGCTACACCTTC. It specifies CASENANYGYTF. V and J are TRBV25-1 and TRBJ1-2; D is ambiguous. The CDR3 sequence is 12 residues long. CDR1 and CDR2 (germline): MGHDK, SYGVNS. V lost 8 bases, J lost 2 bases, and 9 bases lay in between.

This clonotype was detected ten times or more. This rearrangement joins TRBV9 to TRBJ1-5; D may be TRBD1 (5 bases). The V gene lost 2 bases and the J gene lost 1 base, with 10 bases spanning the gap. CDR3 length: 15 residues. Germline CDR1 and CDR2: SGDLS and YYNGEE. CDR3 nucleotides: TGTGCCAGCAGCGTTTCAGGGAACAGCAATCAGCCCCAGCATTTT. This gives the protein CASSVSGNSNQPQHF.

This clonotype appeared a few times. This chain joins TRBV12-5 and TRBJ1-5; D call uncertain. The CDR3 extends over 15 amino acids. Germline V gene lookup returns CDR1 LGHNT and CDR2 FRNRAP. V was trimmed by 2 bases and J by 2 bases, leaving 10 bases between them. The CDR3 reads CASGLTPRGNQPQHF. CDR3 nucleotides: TGTGCTAGTGGTTTGACTCCTCGAGGCAATCAGCCCCAGCATTTT. Drawing the rest from reference TRBV12-5 and TRBJ1-5, the complete variable domain is DARVTQTPRHKVTEMGQEVTMRCQPILGHNTVFWYRQTMMQGLELLAYFRNRAPLDDSGMPKDRFSAEMPDATLATLKIQPSEPRDSAVYFCASGLTPRGNQPQHFGDGTRLSIL.

This clonotype was counted at least ten times. The chain couples TRBV20-1 to TRBJ1-1; D call uncertain. With 3 bases removed from V and 3 bases from J, the gap between germline ends came to 17 bases. This CDR3 contains 15 residues. Germline V CDR1 and CDR2: DFQATT, SNEGSKA (reference sequence). The CDR3 DNA is TGCAGTGCTAGCGAGGCAGCTCATTGGGACACTGAAGCTTTCTTT. Its translation is CSASEAAHWDTEAFF.

This clonotype came up a few times. The genes are TRBV25-1 and TRBJ2-7; 7 positions agree with TRBD1. CDR1 and CDR2 from the germline V gene are MGHDK and SYGVNS. The CDR3 has 12 residues. The CDR3 loop reads CAREGQDYEQYF. DNA of the CDR3: TGTGCTAGAGAAGGACAGGACTACGAGCAGTACTTC.

Regarding this clonotype: The junction differs from germline at one of its ends, possibly a read error. J is TRBJ2-7 and V is TRBV25-1; tentative D call: TRBD1 (6 bases). This CDR3 comprises 13 residues. CDR1 and CDR2 (germline): MGHDK, SYGVNS. The CDR3 is CASSVAGAYEQHF. The CDR3 DNA follows: TGTGCCAGCAGTGTGGCAGGGGCTTACGAGCAGCACTTC.

This clonotype was observed a few times. At one end the junction does not follow the germline gene, possibly because of a read error. J is TRBJ1-6 and V is TRBV7-9; 7 positions match TRBD1. Germline CDR1 and CDR2: SEHNR and FQNEAQ (reference sequence). The CDR3 extends over 15 amino acids. The CDR3 loop reads CASGQVEGASSPLHF. The CDR3 nucleotides are TGCGCCAGCGGCCAAGTAGAGGGGGCTAGTTCACCCCTCCACTTT.

J is TRBJ2-2 and V is TRBV20-1; TRBD1 matches 11 bases. Germline loops: CDR1 DFQATT, CDR2 SNEGSKA (reference sequence). J lost 9 bases, V lost 6 bases, and 15 bases had no gene match. This CDR3 contains 16 residues. In nucleotides, the CDR3 is TGCAGTGCGCCAAGTCCGGGACAGGGGGATCATAGGGAGCTGTTTTTT. Its protein product is CSAPSPGQGDHRELFF.